The entry below gives a single T cell receptor (beta chain) sequence along with its context. Its cognate antigen is unknown. The CDR3 runs 13 residues. V was pared by 3 bases and J by 3 bases, with 12 bases between. From germline, CDR1 is DFQATT and CDR2 SNEGSKA (reference sequence). The data were obtained in a study of blood T cells in healthy people across ages. Study observations and caveats: Aged donors had fewer naive CD4+ cells and lower diversity than long-lived donors.

For the second PCR, which ran for about 6 to 11 cycles, a sample-barcoded 5' primer and a J-beta primer mix were used. TCRdb independently ran MiXCR on the 5' RACE reads; one entry per CDR3 protein. The repertoire has some 1,500,000 distinct CDR3 sequences, roughly 43% of them found once; the top ten carry over 3.5%. The chain is built from TRBV20-1 and TRBJ2-7, with D perhaps matching TRBD2 (6 bases). The sequence was obtained from a woman younger than 30 in good health. The sequenced sample consisted of blood. CDR3 bases: TGCAGTGCTAGTCGGGGACTTTACTACGAGCAGTACTTC. Translation: CSASRGLYYEQYF.